The T cell receptor (beta chain) described here comes from a study of blood T cell repertoires in COVID-19. Turning to the study itself: Sites in the United States, Italy and Spain provided acute and convalescent COVID-19 samples. T cells, B-cell-depleted T cells, or PBMCs provided the cDNA or gDNA that served as material.

The CDR3 totals 13 residues. With 7 bases clipped from V and 13 bases from J, the junction kept 14 bases outside the gene matches. Germline lookup yields CDR1 MNHEY and CDR2 SVGAGI. Repertoires were generated with immunoSEQ multiplex PCR, while TCRdb's copy carries only in-frame clones and drops some. The sample records about 500,000 clones, about nine tenths being singletons. The participants were between about 18 and 95 years old and came from about two dozen US areas. Assignment of participants to cohorts was predicated upon participant-reported clinical history. The source material was PBMCs or T cells enriched from blood (not recorded which). The source of this sequence is a woman between 18 and 30 years old who had recovered from COVID-19. This chain links TRBV6-5 with TRBJ1-1; 8 bases match TRBD1. Here the CDR3 DNA reads TGTGCCAGCACCCATGGACAGGGAAATATCGATTTCTTT. Protein sequence: CASTHGQGNIDFF.